This is a list of T cell receptor beta chains from one sample in a study of molecular identifiers for immune sequencing clone quantification. TCRdb re-called the PCR reads with MiXCR, one entry per CDR3 protein. Seen here are tens of thousands of distinct CDR3 sequences, 24% observed once, and the top ten hold just under 1%. The material sequenced was naive CD8+ T cells from blood, with Jurkat cell RNA spiked in. All receptors derive from a human donor in good health. Some libraries in this study had Jurkat cell RNA spiked in. Both conserved end residues are trimmed from each CDR3.

j_call | v_call | cdr3_aa
TRBJ2-3 | TRBV4-1 | ASSQDWGTDTQY
TRBJ2-3 | TRBV14 | ASSQSSGGGDTQY
TRBJ2-3 | TRBV25-1 | ASSSNLGDTQY
TRBJ2-1 | TRBV7-6 | ASSLEVVTYNEQF
TRBJ2-3 | TRBV12-3/TRBV12-4 | ASSSVTGTTDTQY
TRBJ2-7 | TRBV7-9 | ASSSEWTGRNEQY
TRBJ2-7 | TRBV5-6 | ASGLETSGTYEQY
TRBJ2-7 | TRBV6-6 | ASSYSADYISYEQY
TRBJ2-1 | TRBV19 | AVETTFNNEQF
TRBJ2-4 | TRBV6-2/TRBV6-3 | ASSCTAPQGDQY
TRBJ1-5 | TRBV4-1 | ACSLGTVNQPQH
TRBJ1-4 | TRBV6-5 | ASRTGWSNEKLF
TRBJ2-7 | TRBV5-6 | ASSSGTYYEQY
TRBJ2-5 | TRBV28 | ARSLLGQGQAPPY
TRBJ2-5 | TRBV2 | ASSSPLGEAAVETQY
TRBJ2-3 | TRBV6-2/TRBV6-3 | ASSLAGDTQY
TRBJ2-5 | TRBV7-9 | ASSSQRGTETQY
TRBJ2-2 | TRBV12-3/TRBV12-4 | ASSQLWAGGTGELF
TRBJ1-4 | TRBV23-1 | ARPSGGANEKLF
TRBJ1-2 | TRBV29-1 | SVGGTGEDYGYT
TRBJ2-6 | TRBV7-8 | ASSPYVDRGLPGANVLT
TRBJ2-3 | TRBV23-1 | ASNRTSGGTDTQY
TRBJ2-5 | TRBV28 | ASSLLGQGQETQY
TRBJ2-3 | TRBV7-6 | ASSPSPQRPTDTQY
TRBJ2-3 | TRBV4-3 | ASSQSRLEQY
TRBJ2-7 | TRBV7-6 | ASSSYRDPGEQY
TRBJ1-1 | TRBV19 | ASSQAFPGSNTEAF
TRBJ2-2 | TRBV4-1 | ASSGPGINSGELF
TRBJ2-7 | TRBV4-3 | TSSQWESRQGITYEQY
TRBJ2-3 | TRBV2 | ASEPALSTDTQY
TRBJ1-1 | TRBV4-1 | ASSARDRLRETEAF
TRBJ2-3 | TRBV19 | ASSISPDWGQQY
TRBJ2-1 | TRBV2 | ASRGARGPSYNEQF
TRBJ2-3 | TRBV11-2 | ASSLDRGSGRAPDTQY
TRBJ2-1 | TRBV12-3/TRBV12-4 | ASSNGGTYNEQF
TRBJ2-5 | TRBV12-3/TRBV12-4 | ASTGQQETQY
TRBJ2-2 | TRBV13 | AGSAEGLVIGELF
TRBJ2-7 | TRBV12-3/TRBV12-4 | ASSPYGTSGQY
TRBJ2-3 | TRBV19 | ASSFRQGTDTQY
TRBJ2-2 | TRBV7-6 | ASSGSTGELF
TRBJ2-3 | TRBV7-9 | ASSQSGTSTDTQY
TRBJ2-7 | TRBV28 | ASSPTDSYEQY
TRBJ2-7 | TRBV19 | ASSISGHPYEQY
TRBJ1-1 | TRBV12-3/TRBV12-4 | ASSPSGTANTEAF
TRBJ1-4 | TRBV7-6 | ASGTGTGVATNEKLF
TRBJ2-3 | TRBV10-3 | AMRRGKAGEDTQY
TRBJ1-2 | TRBV4-1 | ASSQTPRGREGRGYGYT